This TCR beta chain comes out of a study of cytomegalovirus exposure and HLA in healthy donors. Study results and limitations: Associated with cytomegalovirus, according to the listing, were around 170 TCR beta chains.

The method was immunoSEQ multiplex PCR; TCRdb's version includes in-frame clones alone and lacks a portion of them. The sample includes hundreds of thousands of clones, just over 85% of them seen just once. As concerns this clone: Its antigen is unknown. The sample has other DNA sequences that encode this CDR3 too.

The specimen sequenced was PBMCs. The TCR was taken from a woman aged 18-29 years in good health and CMV-seronegative.

This chain's CDR3 is CASSLAGDRTYEQYF. The CDR3 bases are TGTGCCAGCAGCTTAGCAGGTGACAGAACCTACGAGCAGTACTTC. The rearrangement uses TRBV11-2 and TRBJ2-7; TRBD1 might be the D (5 bases). Germline V gene sequence: CDR1 SGHAT, CDR2 FQNNGV. The CDR3 extends over 15 amino acids. V lost 1 base, J lost 2 bases, and 12 bases lay in between.